Listed below are T cell receptor beta chains from one sample, sequenced in a study of CD8 T cells in Susac syndrome. Via MiXCR, TCRdb re-called the immunoSEQ multiplex PCR reads, giving one row per CDR3 protein. Here the sample spans about 300,000 distinct CDR3 sequences, roughly 85% being singletons. Source material: CD8+ T cells from PBMCs. These receptors were collected from a human donor with multiple sclerosis. CDR3s include the opening cysteine and the closing phenylalanine or tryptophan.

TRBJ2-7 | TRBV18 | 14 | CASSPETGAYEQYF
TRBJ2-2 | TRBV4-1 | 14 | CASSQDGTGGELFF
TRBJ2-7 | TRBV25-1 | 14 | CASSDGGAYYEQYF
TRBJ2-5 | TRBV7-9 | 13 | CASSSVNQETQYF
TRBJ1-5 | TRBV9 | 13 | CASSVDTYQPQHF
TRBJ2-5 | TRBV11-2 | 17 | CASSLDGTGGWEETQYF
TRBJ2-1 | TRBV11-2 | 15 | CASSTGLAENNEQFF
TRBJ1-5 | TRBV28 | 16 | CASSSGQGGSYQPQHF
TRBJ1-2 | TRBV5-1 | 15 | CASSVNPGSPTGYTF
TRBJ2-7 | TRBV19 | 14 | CASGDRAASYEQYF
TRBJ1-1 | TRBV28 | 13 | CASSNFEVSEAFF
TRBJ2-4 | TRBV28 | 14 | CASSFVLAKNIQYF
TRBJ1-4 | TRBV2 | 13 | CASSGWLNEKLFF
TRBJ2-7 | TRBV27 | 14 | CASSLSQGVYEQYF
TRBJ2-7 | TRBV10-3 | 15 | CAISDGGSRSYEQYF
TRBJ2-7 | TRBV20-1 | 15 | CSASRARGQGYEQYF
TRBJ2-7 | TRBV20-1 | 16 | CSARDPREQKWYEQYF
TRBJ2-7 | TRBV5-6 | 16 | CASSFNLGLARYEQYF
TRBJ1-2 | TRBV7-9 | 16 | CASSLTDRSFNYGYTF
TRBJ2-1 | TRBV11-2 | 16 | CASSLVGVGSWLEQFF
TRBJ2-1 | TRBV28 | 17 | CASSLWGQKSSYNEQFF
TRBJ2-1 | TRBV20-1 | 16 | CSARELGTGGYNEQFF
TRBJ2-1 | TRBV5-6 | 15 | CASSSSGRSYNEQFF
TRBJ2-7 | TRBV27 | 14 | CASSGLAPMYEQYF
TRBJ1-2 | TRBV10-3 | 16 | CAISGVARGANYGYTF
TRBJ2-3 | TRBV27 | 15 | CASSFFRGSTDTQYF
TRBJ2-5 | TRBV27 | 15 | CASSLMGVHRETQYF
TRBJ2-3 | TRBV5-1 | 16 | CASSLVTGIGTDTQYF
TRBJ1-5 | TRBV25-1 | 14 | CASSESSPNQPQHF
TRBJ2-7 | TRBV7-2 | 17 | CASSLGDTGGSSYEQYF
TRBJ1-5 | TRBV6-1 | 14 | CASSSRDSNQPQHF
TRBJ2-2 | TRBV7-8 | 12 | CASRSDTGELFF
TRBJ2-1 | TRBV27 | 17 | CASSRAPAVQGQDEQFF
TRBJ1-4 | TRBV7-9 | 15 | CASSFRQGSTEKLFF
TRBJ2-5 | TRBV7-9 | 15 | CASSSVRGSGETQYF
TRBJ2-5 | TRBV27 | 16 | CASSLGVELDQETQYF
TRBJ1-6 | TRBV13 | 14 | CASSHGTGYSPLHF
TRBJ2-6 | TRBV7-6 | 18 | CASSYGTPPVSGANVLTF
TRBJ2-1 | TRBV7-6 | 16 | CASSRFDRVSYNEQFF
TRBJ1-1 | TRBV13 | 16 | CASSSIRTGVDTEAFF
TRBJ1-2 | TRBV27 | 14 | CASSPGRINYGYTF